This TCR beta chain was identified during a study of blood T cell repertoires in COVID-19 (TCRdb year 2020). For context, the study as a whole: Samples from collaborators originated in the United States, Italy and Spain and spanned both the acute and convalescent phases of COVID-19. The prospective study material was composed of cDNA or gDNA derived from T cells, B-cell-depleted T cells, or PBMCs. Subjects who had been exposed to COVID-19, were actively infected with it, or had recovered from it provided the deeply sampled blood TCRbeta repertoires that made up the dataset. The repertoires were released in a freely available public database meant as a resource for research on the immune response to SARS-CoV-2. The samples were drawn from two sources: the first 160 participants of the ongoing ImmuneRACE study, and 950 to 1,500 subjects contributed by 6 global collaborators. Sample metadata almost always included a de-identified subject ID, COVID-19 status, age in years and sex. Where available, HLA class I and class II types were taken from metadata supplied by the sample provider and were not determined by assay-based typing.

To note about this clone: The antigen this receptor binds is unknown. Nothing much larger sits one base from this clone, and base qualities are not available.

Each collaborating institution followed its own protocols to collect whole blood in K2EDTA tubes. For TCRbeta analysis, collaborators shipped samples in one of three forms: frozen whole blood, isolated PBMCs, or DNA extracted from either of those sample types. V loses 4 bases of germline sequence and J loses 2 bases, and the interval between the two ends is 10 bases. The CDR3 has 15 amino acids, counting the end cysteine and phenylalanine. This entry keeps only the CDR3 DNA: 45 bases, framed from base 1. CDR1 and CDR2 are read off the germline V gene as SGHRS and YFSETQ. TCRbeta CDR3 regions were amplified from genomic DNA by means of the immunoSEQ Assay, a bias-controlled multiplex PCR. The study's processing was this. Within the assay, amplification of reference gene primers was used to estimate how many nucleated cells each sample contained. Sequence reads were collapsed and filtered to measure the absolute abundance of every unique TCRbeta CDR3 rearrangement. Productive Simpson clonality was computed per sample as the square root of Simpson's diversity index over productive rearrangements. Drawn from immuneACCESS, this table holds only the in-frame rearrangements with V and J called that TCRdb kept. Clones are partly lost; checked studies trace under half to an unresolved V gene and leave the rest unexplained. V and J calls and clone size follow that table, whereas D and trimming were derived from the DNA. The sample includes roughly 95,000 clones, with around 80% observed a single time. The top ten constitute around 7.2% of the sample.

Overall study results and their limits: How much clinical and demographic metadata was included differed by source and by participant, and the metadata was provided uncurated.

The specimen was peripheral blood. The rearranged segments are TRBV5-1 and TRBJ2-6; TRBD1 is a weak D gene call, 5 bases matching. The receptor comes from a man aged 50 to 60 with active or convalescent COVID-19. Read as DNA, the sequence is TGCGCCAGCAGCACGACAGTCGCTGGGGCCAACGTCCTGACTTTC. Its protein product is CASSTTVAGANVLTF.